A single T cell receptor (beta chain) is shown here with its context. Antigen: not known. This sample is part of a study of T cell responses to AZD1222 COVID-19 vaccine. For the study at large: Pooled samples include second doses given at about 4 or 12 weeks. Whole-study findings and limits: Clonal diversity was possibly underestimated; the donors were predominantly white British and more often female. Reports indicate that nearly half of spike-specific TCRs are directed at unmutated variant regions. No day 14 peak samples; only post-peak repertoires were characterized.

The CDR3 totals 15 residues. CDR1 is LNHDA and CDR2 is SQIVND in the germline V gene (reference sequence). With 1 base clipped from V and 7 bases from J, the junction kept 4 bases outside the gene matches. The assay was immunoSEQ multiplex PCR, and TCRdb's table has in-frame clones only and misses some. The sample gives approximately 140,000 clones, roughly nine tenths of which show up once; around 3% is in the top ten. The input for sequencing was peripheral blood, taken on day 0 of AZD1222 vaccination. The chain carries TRBV19 and TRBJ2-1; 10 bases line up with TRBD2. The clonotype originates from an adult in good health. The CDR3 DNA reads TGTGCCAGTAGTATAGTAGGTAGCGGGAGGAATGAGCAGTTCTTC. Its translation: CASSIVGSGRNEQFF.